This passage covers 9 T cell receptor beta chains from one sample sequenced in a study of vaccination and CD4 T cells after COVID-19. Documented treatment: approximately nine-day PBMC culture with coronavirus spike peptide pools or control peptides (ViraFEST assay). CD4+ T cells that came from the unexposed donor were collected before the COVID-19 pandemic (2011-2018). The study sequenced cultured CD4+ T cell DNA using the Oncomine TCR Beta short-read assay. TCRdb itself ran the PCR reads through MiXCR, one entry per CDR3 protein. The profile covers 6,900 or so distinct CDR3 sequences, with over 30% appearing a single time and roughly 12% taken by the ten largest. These receptors are not linked to any known antigen. Sequencing input: CD4+ T cells from blood, cultured in vitro. The source is a human donor in good health.

V usage is TRBV30 and J usage is TRBJ1-1, with D hard to call. The CDR3 is 12 amino acids. Trimming shortened V by 6 bases and J by 1 base, and 9 bases separated the two germline ends. Germline loops: CDR1 GTSNPN, CDR2 SVGIG (reference sequence). Written as DNA, the CDR3 is TGTGCCTGCGCCCAGGAGAACACTGAAGCTTTCTTT. It translates to CACAQENTEAFF.

The rearrangement uses TRBV24-1 and TRBJ2-5; 7 bases line up with TRBD2. The CDR3 is made up of 19 amino acids. With V trimmed by 1 base and J by 3 bases, 16 bases remained unmatched. In germline, CDR1 is KGHDR, CDR2 SFDVKD. The CDR3 reads CATSDFGRGGGSNEETQYF. CDR3 DNA: TGTGCCACCAGTGATTTTGGGAGGGGTGGAGGCAGTAACGAAGAGACCCAGTACTTC.

V is TRBV7-8 and J is TRBJ2-1; TRBD2 aligns across 11 bases. Germline trimming cut 4 bases from V and 4 bases from J; bases unmatched to any gene: 9. CDR3 length: 17 residues. CDR1 is SGHVS and CDR2 is FQNEAQ in the germline V gene. CDR3 nucleotides: TGTGCCAGCAGCTCCAGCTTAGCGGGGGGGCAATACAATGAGCAGTTCTTC. This translates into CASSSSLAGGQYNEQFF.

The sample holds a few counts of this clonotype. DNA for the CDR3: TGTGCCAGCAGATTGGACAGGGGCACGTATAGCAATCAGCCCCAGCATTTT. Translated: CASRLDRGTYSNQPQHF. The chain uses TRBV28 and TRBJ1-5, with 9 bases identical to TRBD1. Germline V gene sequence: CDR1 MDHEN, CDR2 SYDVKM. This CDR3 has 17 amino acids. Trimming removed 6 bases from V and 0 bases from J; junction bases left unmatched: 9.

This clonotype showed up just a few times. This chain uses TRBV27 with TRBJ2-2; tentatively, D is TRBD2 (5 bases). Germline-derived CDR1 and CDR2 are MNHEY and SMNVEV (reference sequence). The CDR3 spans 16 residues. V dropped 4 bases and J dropped 4 bases, with 16 bases sitting between them. This CDR3 is CASSSPAGGGTGELFF. The DNA of the CDR3 is TGTGCCAGCAGTTCCCCAGCCGGAGGAGGCACCGGGGAGCTGTTTTTT.

This chain connects TRBV6-1 to TRBJ1-2; possibly TRBD1 for D (6 bases). Germline CDR1 reads MNHNS; CDR2 reads SASEGT. The germline V and J ends were trimmed by 2 bases and 3 bases, with 19 bases remaining between them. The length of the CDR3 is 17 residues. The CDR3 sequence is CASSEWGGGGADYGYTF. CDR3 coding DNA: TGTGCCAGCAGTGAATGGGGTGGCGGGGGGGCAGACTATGGCTACACCTTC.

V gene TRBV7-7 combines with J gene TRBJ1-1; no clear D gene. The V gene lost 9 bases and the J gene lost 7 bases, with 9 bases spanning the gap. The CDR3 runs to 10 residues. Germline V CDR1 and CDR2: SSHAT, FNYEAQ (reference sequence). The CDR3 sequence is CASLDFEAFF. The DNA for the CDR3 is TGTGCCAGTTTGGACTTTGAAGCTTTCTTT.

This clonotype occurred a few times. The V gene is TRBV20-1, the J gene TRBJ2-3, with TRBD2 matching over 9 bases. The trim removed 2 bases at V and 4 bases at J, leaving 7 bases unmatched. CDR1 and CDR2 from the germline V gene are DFQATT and SNEGSKA (reference sequence). CDR3 length: 15 amino acids. CDR3 region: CSARRPGLASDTQYF. The CDR3 nucleotides are TGCAGTGCTAGACGTCCGGGACTAGCCTCAGATACGCAGTATTTT.

The rearrangement joins TRBV24-1 to TRBJ2-1; 14 positions match TRBD2. This CDR3 has 16 residues. Germline V gives CDR1 KGHDR, CDR2 SFDVKD. V shed 1 base and J 6 bases; nucleotides not matched to a gene: 1. The CDR3 sequence is CATSDFGTSGSNEQFF. In DNA, the CDR3 is TGTGCCACCAGTGATTTCGGGACTAGCGGGAGCAATGAGCAGTTCTTC.